A single sample gave rise to the 18 T cell receptor beta chains below, sequenced in a study of cytomegalovirus exposure and HLA in healthy donors. Primers for the PCR totalled 60 Vbeta and 13 Jbeta. The repertoire was sequenced with immunoSEQ multiplex PCR; TCRdb's copy has only in-frame clones and lacks some. The repertoire holds roughly 190,000 clones, with more than 65% as singletons. Sequencing input: PBMCs. All receptors derive from a girl aged 10-17 years in good health and CMV-seropositive.

The chain recombines TRBV2 with TRBJ2-2; 11 positions match TRBD1. V lost 4 bases, J lost 9 bases, and 13 bases stayed unmatched. Looked up from germline, CDR1 is SNHLY and CDR2 is FYNNEI. CDR3 length: 17 residues. CDR3 sequence reads: CASSGLGGQGGQRELFF. Here the CDR3 DNA reads TGTGCCAGCAGTGGCTTGGGGGGACAGGGGGGTCAGCGGGAGCTGTTTTTT.

The CDR3 reads CASSEVEGNGETQYF. In DNA form, the CDR3 reads TGTGCCAGCAGTGAAGTTGAGGGAAATGGAGAGACCCAGTACTTC. The rearrangement uses TRBV6-1 and TRBJ2-5; tentatively, D is TRBD2 (5 bases). Germline CDR1 and CDR2: MNHNS and SASEGT. Trimming took 1 base from V and 4 from J, leaving 13 bases between them. The CDR3 totals 15 residues.

The V gene is TRBV10-1, the J gene TRBJ2-5, with D possibly TRBD1 on 5 matching bases. This CDR3 is built from 14 residues. The V and J ends lost 0 bases and 5 bases respectively, with 10 bases between them. Germline V gene sequence: CDR1 WNHNN, CDR2 SYGVQD (reference sequence). The CDR3 loop reads CASSESKGWETQYF. The CDR3 DNA reads TGCGCCAGCAGTGAGTCGAAGGGGTGGGAGACCCAGTACTTC.

The chain uses TRBV2 and TRBJ2-2; no clear D gene. CDR3 length equals 12 residues. The germline V and J ends were trimmed by 3 bases and 8 bases, with 7 bases remaining between them. The germline V gene has CDR1 SNHLY and CDR2 FYNNEI. DNA for the CDR3: TGTGCCAGCAGTGACAGAGCGGGGGAGCTGTTTTTT. Translating it yields CASSDRAGELFF.

V is TRBV7-6 and J is TRBJ2-1; TRBD1 agrees at 7 bases. CDR1 and CDR2 (germline): SGHVS, FNYEAQ. The CDR3 is 17 amino acids. V shed 8 bases and J 0 bases; nucleotides not matched to a gene: 13. CDR3 sequence (DNA): TGTGCCAGCGCACAAACTATAACAGGGGTCTCCTACAATGAGCAGTTCTTC. Translation gives CASAQTITGVSYNEQFF.

The chain is built from TRBV10-1 and TRBJ2-1; 11 bases align to TRBD2. The CDR3 consists of 16 residues. V lost 3 bases, J lost 2 bases, and 3 bases stayed unmatched. Germline CDR1 and CDR2: WNHNN and SYGVQD (reference sequence). The CDR3 sequence is CASSDLAGGAYNEQFF. The CDR3 DNA follows: TGCGCCAGCAGTGACCTAGCGGGGGGCGCCTACAATGAGCAGTTCTTC.

The rearrangement uses TRBV9 and TRBJ2-7, with 10 bases matching TRBD1. Trimming cost V 5 bases and J 1 base; bases outside gene matches: 6. The CDR3 loop spans 15 amino acids. The V gene's germline CDR1 is SGDLS and CDR2 YYNGEE. CDR3 amino acids: CASSHGTGVSYEQYF. CDR3 bases: TGTGCCAGCAGTCACGGGACAGGGGTTTCCTACGAGCAGTACTTC.

V and J are TRBV5-5 and TRBJ2-1; maybe TRBD2 (6 bases). V was clipped by 4 bases and J by 12 bases, with 14 bases between them. This CDR3 has 12 residues. CDR1 SGHKS and CDR2 YYEKEE come from the germline V gene (reference sequence). CDR3 protein: CASSLRDFRQFF. In DNA, the CDR3 is TGTGCCAGCAGCCTACGGGACTTCAGGCAGTTCTTC.

This chain joins TRBV7-2 and TRBJ1-3; D gene unclear. Germline V lookup: CDR1 SGHTA, CDR2 FQGNSA. V lost 8 bases, J lost 0 bases, and 14 bases lay in between. This CDR3 has 15 amino acids. This chain's CDR3 is CASSPRHNSGNTIYF. DNA of the CDR3: TGTGCCAGCTCACCGAGACACAACTCTGGAAACACCATATATTTT.

The chain joins TRBV5-4 to TRBJ1-4; the D gene is possibly TRBD1 (5 bases). The V end was cut by 1 base, the J end by 0 bases, with 7 bases between. Germline CDR1 and CDR2: SGHNT and YYREEE (reference sequence). The CDR3 runs to 15 residues. CDR3 bases: TGTGCCAGCAGCTTGTCGACAGCAACTAATGAAAAACTGTTTTTT. Protein product: CASSLSTATNEKLFF.

This sequence joins TRBV5-1 and TRBJ2-3; TRBD2 is a possible D gene (6 bases). V dropped 5 bases and J dropped 2 bases, with 21 bases sitting between them. The V gene's germline CDR1 is SGHRS and CDR2 YFSETQ. This CDR3 has 17 residues. In DNA, the CDR3 is TGCGCCAGCAGACCTTACAGGTCCTCGGGGGACACAGATACGCAGTATTTT. This translates into CASRPYRSSGDTDTQYF. Looking up the rest from reference TRBV5-1 and TRBJ2-3 gives the full variable domain: KAGVTQTPRYLIKTRGQQVTLSCSPISGHRSVSWYQQTPGQGLQFLFEYFSETQRNKGNFPGRFSGRQFSNSRSEMNVSTLELGDSALYLCASRPYRSSGDTDTQYFGPGTRLTVL.

Only a few counts were recorded for this clone. The rearrangement joins TRBV10-3 to TRBJ1-2, with 11 bases fitting TRBD1. This CDR3 contains 16 residues. The ends lost 4 bases at V and 10 bases at J; junction bases unmatched: 14. Germline V gene sequence: CDR1 ENHRY, CDR2 SYGVKD. The CDR3 nucleotides read TGTGCCATCAGTGGGCCGGGACAGGGGGGGGGTCTTGACTACACCTTC. Translated: CAISGPGQGGGLDYTF.

J is TRBJ2-7 and V is TRBV6-5, with D unresolved. The CDR3 consists of 12 residues. The germline gives CDR1 MNHEY, CDR2 SVGAGI. The V and J ends lost 6 bases and 5 bases respectively, with 11 bases between them. CDR3: CASRANMDEQYF. The DNA for the CDR3 is TGTGCCAGCAGGGCCAACATGGACGAGCAGTACTTC.

The chain is built from TRBV6-6 and TRBJ2-7; D unresolved. Germline loops: CDR1 MNHNY, CDR2 SVGAGI (reference sequence). The V gene lost 0 bases and the J gene lost 4 bases, with 7 bases spanning the gap. The CDR3 is 13 residues long. The CDR3 sequence is CASSYSSFYEQYF. The CDR3 DNA is TGTGCCAGCAGTTACTCTTCCTTTTACGAGCAGTACTTC.

The sample holds a few counts of this clone. The chain carries TRBV18 and TRBJ1-2; D gene uncertain. There are 14 residues in the CDR3. V was cut by 3 bases and J by 2 bases, with 10 bases left in between. CDR1 is KGHSH, CDR2 LQKENI, per germline. CDR3 region: CASSPRHENYGYTF. Here the CDR3 DNA reads TGTGCCAGCTCACCTCGACACGAAAACTATGGCTACACCTTC.

The rearrangement uses TRBV19 and TRBJ1-5; TRBD1 aligns across 9 bases. V shed 7 bases, J shed 2 bases, and the junction held 6 bases outside the gene matches. This CDR3 is 15 amino acids long. Per germline, CDR1 LNHDA and CDR2 SQIVND (reference sequence). The CDR3 nucleotides read TGTGCCAGTATTGTGACAGGGGGGGGCAATCAGCCCCAGCATTTT. Its protein is CASIVTGGGNQPQHF. The full variable domain, in which reference TRBV19 and TRBJ1-5 provide the parts outside the CDR3, is DGGITQSPKYLFRKEGQNVTLSCEQNLNHDAMYWYRQDPGQGLRLIYYSQIVNDFQKGDIAEGYSVSREKKESFPLTVTSAQKNPTAFYLCASIVTGGGNQPQHFGDGTRLSIL.

The chain has TRBV11-3 and TRBJ2-1; TRBD1 is a possible D gene (6 bases). Trimming shortened V by 3 bases and J by 10 bases, and 10 bases separated the two germline ends. The length of the CDR3 is 12 residues. Germline lookup yields CDR1 SGHNT and CDR2 YENEEA. The CDR3 loop reads CASSLDRGEQFF. The DNA for the CDR3 is TGTGCCAGCAGCTTGGACAGAGGGGAGCAGTTCTTC.

The chain is built from TRBV12-5 and TRBJ1-2; no clear D gene. V dropped 0 bases and J dropped 1 base, with 18 bases sitting between them. The CDR3 is made up of 18 amino acids. Germline V CDR1 and CDR2: LGHNT, FRNRAP. The CDR3 region is CASGLVAVGGVHNYGYTF. In DNA form, the CDR3 reads TGTGCTAGTGGTTTGGTAGCGGTAGGTGGGGTCCATAACTATGGCTACACCTTC. The variable domain in full, with the rest retrieved from reference TRBV12-5 and TRBJ1-2, is DARVTQTPRHKVTEMGQEVTMRCQPILGHNTVFWYRQTMMQGLELLAYFRNRAPLDDSGMPKDRFSAEMPDATLATLKIQPSEPRDSAVYFCASGLVAVGGVHNYGYTFGSGTRLTVV.